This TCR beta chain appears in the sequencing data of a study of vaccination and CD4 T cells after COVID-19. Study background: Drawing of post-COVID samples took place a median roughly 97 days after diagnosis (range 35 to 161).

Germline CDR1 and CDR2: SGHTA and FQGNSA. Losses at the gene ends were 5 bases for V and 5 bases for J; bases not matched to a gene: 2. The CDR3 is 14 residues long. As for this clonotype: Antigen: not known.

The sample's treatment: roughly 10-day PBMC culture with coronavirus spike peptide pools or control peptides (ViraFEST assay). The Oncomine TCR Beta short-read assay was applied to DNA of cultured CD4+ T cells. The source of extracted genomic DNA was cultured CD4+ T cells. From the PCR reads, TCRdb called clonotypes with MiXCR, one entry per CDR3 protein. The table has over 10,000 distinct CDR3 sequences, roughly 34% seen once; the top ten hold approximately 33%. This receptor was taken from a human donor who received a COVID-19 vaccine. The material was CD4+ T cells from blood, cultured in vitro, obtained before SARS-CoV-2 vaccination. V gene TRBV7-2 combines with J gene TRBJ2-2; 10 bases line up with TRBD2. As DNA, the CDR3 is TGTGCCAGCAGCGGAGCGGGGGGGACCGGGGAGCTGTTTTTT. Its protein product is CASSGAGGTGELFF.